This entry lists 27 T cell receptor beta chains sequenced from one sample in a study of vaccination and CD4 T cells after COVID-19. Treatment of the sample: roughly 11-day PBMC culture with coronavirus spike peptide pools or control peptides (ViraFEST assay). These receptors are not linked to any known antigen. The study sequenced cultured CD4+ T cell DNA using the Oncomine TCR Beta short-read assay. One entry per CDR3 protein results from TCRdb running MiXCR on the PCR reads. The table has about 13,000 distinct CDR3 sequences, 40% to 45% seen once. Sequences were obtained from CD4+ T cells from blood, cultured in vitro. The receptor set was obtained from a human donor who had recovered from COVID-19.

A single count supports this clonotype. The chain has TRBV24-1 and TRBJ2-7; D remains unclear. Trimming left V 3 bases short and J 2 bases short, with 7 bases between. This CDR3 spans 13 amino acids. The germline V gene encodes CDR1 KGHDR and CDR2 SFDVKD. CDR3 coding DNA: TGTGCCACCAGTGATGGTCCAACCTACGAGCAGTACTTC. Protein: CATSDGPTYEQYF.

The chain joins TRBV20-1 to TRBJ1-1; 9 nucleotides line up with TRBD1. Germline V gene data show CDR1 as DFQATT and CDR2 as SNEGSKA (reference sequence). This CDR3 is 14 amino acids long. Germline trimming cut 5 bases from V and 1 base from J; bases unmatched to any gene: 5. This CDR3 is CSAGGQGSNTEAFF. In nucleotides, the CDR3 is TGCAGTGCTGGGGGACAGGGATCGAACACTGAAGCTTTCTTT.

CDR3 nucleotide sequence: TGTGCCAGCAGCATTTCGGGACAGGGGGTGCCCCAGTACTTC. It yields the protein CASSISGQGVPQYF. The chain combines TRBV7-9 with TRBJ2-5; 11 bases agree with TRBD1. The CDR3 is 14 amino acids. V trimming: 5 bases; J trimming: 9 bases; junction bases outside the gene matches: 8. Germline V gene lookup returns CDR1 SEHNR and CDR2 FQNEAQ (reference sequence). Variable domain in full (rest from reference TRBV7-9 and TRBJ2-5): DTGVSQNPRHKITKRGQNVTFRCDPISEHNRLYWYRQTLGQGPEFLTYFQNEAQLEKSRLLSDRFSAERPKGSFSTLEIQRTEQGDSAMYLCASSISGQGVPQYFGPGTRLLVL.

This chain joins TRBV20-1 and TRBJ2-7; 7 nucleotides line up with TRBD2. Losses at the gene ends were 5 bases for V and 5 bases for J; bases not matched to a gene: 6. The CDR3 is made up of 12 amino acids. Germline values: CDR1 DFQATT, CDR2 SNEGSKA (reference sequence). CDR3 DNA sequence: TGCAGTGCTGTGGGACTACGGGACGAGCAGTACTTC. Residues: CSAVGLRDEQYF.

This clonotype is medium-sized in the sample. This chain joins TRBV2 and TRBJ2-3; the match to TRBD1 covers 7 bases. Germline-derived CDR1 and CDR2 are SNHLY and FYNNEI. Trimming cost V 6 bases and J 2 bases; bases outside gene matches: 8. There are 15 residues in the CDR3. The CDR3 nucleotides are TGTGCCAGCAGAGCCCGGGACAGCCTCACAGATACGCAGTATTTT. It encodes CASRARDSLTDTQYF.

The sample holds a few counts of this clonotype. The chain links TRBV2 to TRBJ1-2; D is possibly TRBD1 (5 bases). This CDR3 contains 14 residues. V dropped 2 bases and J dropped 4 bases, with 11 bases sitting between them. Germline loops: CDR1 SNHLY, CDR2 FYNNEI. As DNA, the CDR3 is TGTGCCAGCAGTGAACAGGGTGAGATCTATGGCTACACCTTC. It encodes CASSEQGEIYGYTF.

This clonotype was seen more than once but under ten times. This chain joins TRBV11-2 and TRBJ1-1; 8 bases agree with TRBD1. Losses at the gene ends were 5 bases for V and 6 bases for J; bases not matched to a gene: 11. This CDR3 comprises 15 residues. Germline CDR1 and CDR2: SGHAT and FQNNGV. CDR3 sequence: CASSPGTGGRAEAFF. The CDR3 nucleotides read TGTGCCAGCAGCCCAGGGACAGGTGGACGGGCTGAAGCTTTCTTT.

CDR3 bases: TGTGCCAGCAGCTTGGGACAGGCCTCGAACACCGGGGAGCTGTTTTTT. Its protein product is CASSLGQASNTGELFF. The chain uses TRBV11-3 and TRBJ2-2; 8 positions match TRBD1. Trimming cost V 3 bases and J 0 bases; bases outside gene matches: 3. This CDR3 contains 16 residues. Looked up from germline, CDR1 is SGHNT and CDR2 is YENEEA.

This clonotype was observed a handful of times. This sequence joins TRBV7-8 and TRBJ1-1; D is possibly TRBD1 (5 bases). There are 14 residues in the CDR3. With 4 bases removed from V and 0 bases from J, the gap between germline ends came to 9 bases. CDR1 and CDR2 from the germline V gene are SGHVS and FQNEAQ. The CDR3 sequence: CASSSGRMNTEAFF. The CDR3 nucleotides are TGTGCCAGCAGCTCGGGACGGATGAACACTGAAGCTTTCTTT. The whole variable domain, filled in from reference TRBV7-8 and TRBJ1-1, reads GAGVSQSPRYKVAKRGQDVALRCDPISGHVSLFWYQQALGQGPEFLTYFQNEAQLDKSGLPSDRFFAERPEGSVSTLKIQRTQQEDSAVYLCASSSGRMNTEAFFGQGTRLTVV.

This clonotype was observed a handful of times. The rearrangement uses TRBV6-1 and TRBJ1-6; 7 bases map to TRBD1. V shed 7 bases and J 6 bases; nucleotides not matched to a gene: 6. The length of the CDR3 is 14 residues. Germline V CDR1 and CDR2: MNHNS, SASEGT. CDR3 loop: CASKVWDSNSPLHF. Here the CDR3 DNA reads TGTGCCAGCAAGGTCTGGGACAGTAATTCACCCCTCCACTTT.

This rearrangement joins TRBV5-1 to TRBJ1-5; D is ambiguous. The CDR3 contains 15 residues. V was cut by 0 bases and J by 5 bases, with 12 bases left in between. Per the germline V gene, CDR1 is SGHRS and CDR2 is YFSETQ. The CDR3 protein is CASSLEGLGYQPQHF. Written as DNA, the CDR3 is TGCGCCAGCAGCTTGGAAGGGCTAGGGTATCAGCCCCAGCATTTT.

The sample holds one count of this clonotype. The chain is built from TRBV6-5 and TRBJ2-1; no clear D gene. Trimming left V 0 bases short and J 5 bases short, with 8 bases between. The germline V gene has CDR1 MNHEY and CDR2 SVGAGI. The length of the CDR3 is 14 residues. CDR3 region: CASSYSGRNNEQFF. The CDR3 DNA reads as TGTGCCAGCAGTTACTCAGGCAGAAACAATGAGCAGTTCTTC.

This chain joins TRBV7-2 and TRBJ2-5; the D gene is possibly TRBD2 (5 bases). The germline gives CDR1 SGHTA, CDR2 FQGNSA. V lost 5 bases and J 1 base, leaving 11 bases between the germline ends. CDR3 size: 14 residues. CDR3 protein: CASSQTGSQETQYF. In nucleotides, the CDR3 is TGTGCCAGCAGCCAGACGGGGAGCCAAGAGACCCAGTACTTC. Using reference TRBV7-2 and TRBJ2-5 for the parts outside the CDR3, the full variable domain is GAGVSQSPSNKVTEKGKDVELRCDPISGHTALYWYRQSLGQGLEFLIYFQGNSAPDKSGLPSDRFSAERTGGSVSTLTIQRTQQEDSAVYLCASSQTGSQETQYFGPGTRLLVL.

This clonotype was picked up a small number of times. The chain uses TRBV6-4 and TRBJ2-2, with 8 bases identical to TRBD1. Germline V gene lookup returns CDR1 MRHNA and CDR2 SNTAGT. The V gene end was trimmed by 6 bases and the J gene end by 2 bases; junction bases not matched to a gene: 2. The CDR3 contains 14 residues. This CDR3 reads CASRTGVNTGELFF. The CDR3 DNA reads TGTGCCAGCAGGACAGGGGTTAACACCGGGGAGCTGTTTTTT.

The V gene is TRBV20-1, the J gene TRBJ1-5; TRBD1 is a possible D gene (5 bases). The CDR3 runs 15 residues. Between the trimmed V and J ends, which lost 4 bases and 4 bases, there was a span of 17 bases. CDR1 is DFQATT, CDR2 SNEGSKA, per germline (reference sequence). This CDR3 is CSAIRIGAVNQPQHF. CDR3 nucleotides: TGCAGTGCTATCAGGATAGGGGCAGTGAATCAGCCCCAGCATTTT.

This clonotype showed up just a few times. The chain joins TRBV6-1 to TRBJ1-5; weak D call: TRBD1 (6 bases). This CDR3 region has 15 residues. Germline loops: CDR1 MNHNS, CDR2 SASEGT. V was shortened by 7 bases and J by 6 bases, with 19 bases between the two germline ends. The CDR3 protein is CASTKQGDLFQPQHF. CDR3 nucleotide sequence: TGTGCCAGCACTAAACAGGGAGATCTATTTCAGCCCCAGCATTTT.

The V call is TRBV6-2 or TRBV6-3, the J call TRBJ1-6; possible D gene TRBD1, 6 bases. The CDR3 has 14 residues. Germline V lookup: CDR1 MNHEY, CDR2 SVGEGT. Trimming took 7 bases from V and 7 from J, leaving 14 bases between them. CDR3 sequence reads: CASKEDRRNSPLHF. CDR3 bases: TGTGCCAGCAAAGAGGACAGAAGAAATTCACCCCTCCACTTT.

The genes are TRBV7-2 and TRBJ1-6; no clear D. The CDR3 consists of 16 residues. V was clipped by 1 base and J by 5 bases, with 12 bases between them. CDR1 SGHTA and CDR2 FQGNSA come from the germline V gene. The CDR3, as DNA: TGTGCCAGCAGCTTAGGAGTCGTCAGGAATAATTCACCCCTCCACTTT. This encodes CASSLGVVRNNSPLHF.

The chain links TRBV11-2 to TRBJ2-5; 9 nucleotides match TRBD2. The ends lost 0 bases at V and 4 bases at J; junction bases unmatched: 6. The CDR3 is 16 residues long. Germline CDR1 SGHAT, CDR2 FQNNGV. CDR3 nucleotide sequence: TGTGCCAGCAGCTTAGACAGCGGGAGGCTCCGAGAGACCCAGTACTTC. This codes for CASSLDSGRLRETQYF.

The chain has TRBV7-9 and TRBJ1-1, with 9 bases aligning to TRBD1. Germline CDR1 and CDR2: SEHNR and FQNEAQ (reference sequence). This CDR3 region has 15 residues. After removal of 5 bases from V and 7 bases from J, the junction contained 11 bases not matched to a gene. The CDR3 is CASSPRDRVNLEAFF. The CDR3 bases are TGTGCCAGCAGCCCGCGGGACAGGGTAAACCTTGAAGCTTTCTTT.

This rearrangement joins TRBV20-1 to TRBJ2-1; maybe TRBD2 (6 bases). The CDR3 loop spans 13 amino acids. Germline V gene sequence: CDR1 DFQATT, CDR2 SNEGSKA (reference sequence). V was cut by 3 bases and J by 0 bases, with 6 bases left in between. The chain's CDR3 is CSASGSSYNEQFF. CDR3 DNA: TGCAGTGCTAGCGGGAGCTCCTACAATGAGCAGTTCTTC.

CDR3 in DNA: TGTGCCACCAGCCCCACGGGGGCAGGTGGAACTGAAGCTTTCTTT. Encoded protein: CATSPTGAGGTEAFF. This chain links TRBV24-1 with TRBJ1-1, with TRBD1 as a possible D gene (6 bases). The CDR3 totals 15 residues. With 7 bases removed from V and 5 bases from J, the gap between germline ends came to 19 bases. CDR1 and CDR2 from the germline V gene are KGHDR and SFDVKD.

On this clonotype itself: With a much larger clone just one base away, this may be a read error. The chain combines TRBV27 with TRBJ2-6; possibly TRBD1 for D (5 bases). CDR1 MNHEY and CDR2 SMNVEV come from the germline V gene (reference sequence). This CDR3 region has 16 residues. CDR3 protein: CASSLVGNPGANALTF. CDR3 nucleotide sequence: TGTGCCAGCAGTTTAGTAGGGAACCCTGGGGCCAACGCCCTGACTTTC.

This clonotype occurred a few times. The chain has TRBV7-9 and TRBJ2-1, with TRBD1 matching over 9 bases. Germline V lookup: CDR1 SEHNR, CDR2 FQNEAQ (reference sequence). This CDR3 is 14 amino acids long. Trimming took 5 bases from V and 8 from J; bases not matched to a gene: 7. CDR3 amino acids: CASSPGTGIYEQFF. The DNA for the CDR3 is TGTGCCAGCAGCCCCGGGACAGGGATCTATGAGCAGTTCTTC. Full variable domain (rest looked up from reference TRBV7-9 and TRBJ2-1): DTGVSQNPRHKITKRGQNVTFRCDPISEHNRLYWYRQTLGQGPEFLTYFQNEAQLEKSRLLSDRFSAERPKGSFSTLEIQRTEQGDSAMYLCASSPGTGIYEQFFGPGTRLTVL.

This clonotype was counted between two and nine times. The chain has TRBV20-1 and TRBJ1-6, with 11 bases that match TRBD1. CDR1 and CDR2 from the germline V gene are DFQATT and SNEGSKA (reference sequence). V was clipped by 5 bases and J by 8 bases; unmatched bases: 11. The CDR3 is 16 residues long. CDR3: CSAEAGTGGFDSPLHF. Here the CDR3 DNA reads TGCAGTGCTGAAGCCGGGACAGGGGGATTTGATTCACCCCTCCACTTT.

The V gene is TRBV5-6, the J gene TRBJ2-7; perhaps TRBD1 as D (7 bases). The germline V gene encodes CDR1 SGHDT and CDR2 YYEEEE. The V end was cut by 4 bases, the J end by 4 bases, with 21 bases between. The CDR3 covers 16 residues. This CDR3 is CASSPEGRRGRYEQYF. Here the CDR3 DNA reads TGTGCCAGCAGCCCCGAAGGTCGCAGGGGGAGGTACGAGCAGTACTTC.

This chain joins TRBV5-1 and TRBJ1-1; TRBD1 might be the D (5 bases). CDR1 and CDR2 (germline): SGHRS, YFSETQ. This CDR3 has 13 amino acids. V was pared by 6 bases and J by 1 base, with 10 bases between. The CDR3 spells CASKTDSNTEAFF. The CDR3 region has the DNA TGCGCCAGCAAGACAGACTCGAACACTGAAGCTTTCTTT.